This is a list of T cell receptor beta chains from one sample in a study of blood T cell repertoires in COVID-19. TCRdb keeps only in-frame clones here, not all; method: immunoSEQ multiplex PCR. The sample has over 400,000 clones; about 88% are singletons. Sequenced input: peripheral blood. These receptors were taken from a woman between 50 and 59 years old with COVID-19, enrolled during active disease. The CDR3 runs from the conserved cysteine through the conserved F or W. Clone size is not always given. Where it is, it says once, few, many or a class for expanded clones.

v_call,clone_size,cdr3_aa
TRBV2,NA,CASSRQGADGYTF
TRBV29-1,NA,CSAKGQGARETQYF
TRBV11-2,once,CASSLMGAEQFF
TRBV13,NA,CASKAGEVNTEAFF
TRBV6-5,NA,CASSRDQPQHF
TRBV25-1,NA,CASSVWGGEKLFF
TRBV7-8,NA,CASSPVVTEAFF
TRBV5-1,NA,CASSTWTSGGSLGEQFF
TRBV7-9,NA,CASSSTKGQGRQPQHF
TRBV10-1,NA,CASSPHRGLKQNTEAFF
TRBV7-2,few,CASTLGDTFFYEQYF
TRBV2,NA,CASSVTGGSSYGYTF
TRBV3-1/TRBV3-2,NA,CASSHLTGATAYGYTF
TRBV19,NA,CASSISQGLNTEAFF
TRBV5-4,NA,CASSPDNEFVEKLFF
TRBV24-1,NA,CATSDGASDTQYF
TRBV19,NA,CASSIRADSREKLFF
TRBV30,NA,CAWSVRLWAGRETGELFF
TRBV5-4,NA,CASSLGSGIAAYNEQFF
TRBV21-1,NA,CALSGGDTEAFF
TRBV30,NA,CAWTLTGLAEAFF
TRBV5-6,NA,CASSWGGTYTGELFF
TRBV29-1,NA,CSVDPPGTNRVRTF
TRBV19,NA,CASSKKRGLTDRGADTQYF